The 4 T cell receptor beta chains in this list originate from one sample, sequenced in a study of blood T cells in healthy people across ages. A J-beta primer mix and a sample-barcoded 5' primer were used in a second PCR of roughly 6 to 12 cycles. TCRdb ran MiXCR on the 5' RACE reads and lists one entry per CDR3 protein. Of hundreds of thousands of distinct CDR3 sequences listed, approximately 59% are singletons. Sequencing was carried out using blood. All receptors derive from a man aged 55 to 69 in good health.

This sequence joins TRBV5-1 and TRBJ2-5; 8 bases map to TRBD1. Germline loops: CDR1 SGHRS, CDR2 YFSETQ. This CDR3 comprises 14 residues. V shed 4 bases, J shed 3 bases, and the junction held 5 bases outside the gene matches. In nucleotides, the CDR3 is TGCGCCAGCAGCGATGGACAGGGTAAAGAGACCCAGTACTTC. It is translated as CASSDGQGKETQYF.

V is TRBV12-3 or TRBV12-4 and J is TRBJ2-4; 9 bases are shared with TRBD2. J gave up 7 bases and V 4 bases, and 5 bases lay outside the gene matches. CDR3 length: 14 residues. The CDR3 nucleotides are TGTGCCAGCAGTTGGGGGCGGGGGGGGAACATTCAGTACTTC. Translation gives CASSWGRGGNIQYF.

V usage is TRBV20-1 and J usage is TRBJ2-1; 12 bases line up with TRBD2. V lost 5 bases to trimming and J lost 4 bases; unmatched junction nucleotides: 6. Germline values: CDR1 DFQATT, CDR2 SNEGSKA (reference sequence). The CDR3 is 15 residues long. The CDR3 region is CSAPRLAGAYNEQFF. CDR3 DNA sequence: TGCAGTGCTCCCAGACTAGCGGGGGCTTACAATGAGCAGTTCTTC.

This chain joins TRBV4-1 and TRBJ1-5; D not certain. CDR3 size: 14 residues. CDR1 MGHRA and CDR2 YSYEKL come from the germline V gene. Trimming pared 5 bases from V and 5 bases from J, leaving 13 bases between. CDR3: CASSETENDQPQHF. The CDR3 DNA follows: TGCGCCAGCAGCGAAACAGAGAATGATCAGCCCCAGCATTTT.